This TCR beta chain derives from a study of blood T cell repertoires in COVID-19. CDR1 and CDR2 (germline): MGHRA, YSYEKL. The CDR3 contains 17 residues. V shed 4 bases, J shed 2 bases, and the junction held 12 bases outside the gene matches. The data were produced by immunoSEQ multiplex PCR, yet TCRdb's version contains in-frame clones alone and is incomplete. This sample yields about 320,000 clones, of which 75% to 90% are seen a single time; approximately 1.9% belongs to the top ten. The rearrangement joins TRBV4-1 to TRBJ2-7, with 9 bases fitting TRBD1. This receptor was obtained from a woman in her 30s who had been exposed to COVID-19. Sequencing was performed on PBMCs or T cells enriched from blood (not recorded which). CDR3 nucleotides: TGCGCCAGCAGCCGGATAGGCACAGGGGGCTTCCCCTACGAGCAGTACTTC. It translates to CASSRIGTGGFPYEQYF.